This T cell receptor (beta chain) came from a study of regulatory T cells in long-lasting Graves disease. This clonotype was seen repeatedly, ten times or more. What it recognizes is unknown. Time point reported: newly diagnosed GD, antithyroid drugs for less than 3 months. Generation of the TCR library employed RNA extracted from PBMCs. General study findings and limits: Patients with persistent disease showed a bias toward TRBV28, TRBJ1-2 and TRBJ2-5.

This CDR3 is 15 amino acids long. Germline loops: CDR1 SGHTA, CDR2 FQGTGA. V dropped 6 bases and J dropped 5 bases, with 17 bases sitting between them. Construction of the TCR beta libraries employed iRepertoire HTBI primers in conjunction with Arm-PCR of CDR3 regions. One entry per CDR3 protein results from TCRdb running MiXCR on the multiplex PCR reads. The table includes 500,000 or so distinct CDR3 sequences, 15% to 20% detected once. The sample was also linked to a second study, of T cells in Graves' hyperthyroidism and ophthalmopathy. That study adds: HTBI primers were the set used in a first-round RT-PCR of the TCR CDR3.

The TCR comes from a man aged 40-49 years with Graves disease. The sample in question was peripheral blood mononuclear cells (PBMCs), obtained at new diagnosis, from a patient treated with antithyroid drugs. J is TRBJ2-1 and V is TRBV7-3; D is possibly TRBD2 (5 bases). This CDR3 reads CASRSTRENNNEQFF. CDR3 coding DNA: TGTGCCAGCAGATCTACTAGAGAAAACAACAATGAGCAGTTCTTC.